This is a list of T cell receptor beta chains from one sample in a study of beta chain features in type 1 diabetes. Only in-frame clones appear in the TCRdb table, and some are missing; sequencing was by immunoSEQ multiplex PCR. The sample lists around 330,000 clones, about 11% occurring once. Sequencing was carried out using naive CD4+ T cells from blood. Receptors were obtained from a woman aged 25 to 39 in good health. Both conserved end residues are part of each CDR3. The D gene is left open where the match is weak. A clone size is listed for some rows: how often the clone was seen (once, few, many), or a class if it is expanded.

CDR3,DNA,V,J,length,D,size
CATSRDRGGPKFF,TGTGCCACCAGCAGAGATAGGGGGGGCCCTAAGTTCTTC,TRBV15,TRBJ2-1,13,-,-
CASSLNQGVGTDTQYF,TGTGCCAGCAGCTTAAACCAGGGGGTCGGCACAGATACGCAGTATTTT,TRBV7-3,TRBJ2-3,16,TRBD1,-
CASGTGGTITDTQYF,TGTGCCAGCGGGACAGGGGGCACCATCACAGATACGCAGTATTTT,TRBV28,TRBJ2-3,15,TRBD1,-
CASSLSGPGETQYF,TGTGCCAGCAGCTTAAGCGGGCCCGGAGAGACCCAGTACTTC,TRBV7-3,TRBJ2-5,14,-,-
CASTPTGALAFTDTQYF,TGTGCCAGCACCCCTACGGGAGCGTTGGCTTTCACAGATACGCAGTATTTT,TRBV28,TRBJ2-3,17,-,-
CASSLGGLAGVVSYEQYF,TGTGCCAGCAGCTTAGGGGGACTAGCGGGAGTTGTTTCCTACGAGCAGTACTTC,TRBV7-2,TRBJ2-7,18,TRBD2,few
CASSLGGASWGTGELFF,TGCGCCAGCAGCCTAGGCGGGGCCAGTTGGGGGACCGGGGAGCTGTTTTTT,TRBV4-3,TRBJ2-2,17,-,-
CASSFTEAGLAGAHEQFF,TGTGCCAGCAGCTTTACGGAAGCGGGACTAGCGGGAGCCCATGAGCAGTTCTTC,TRBV7-2,TRBJ2-1,18,TRBD2,few
CASSLPGLAARNEQFF,TGTGCCAGTAGTCTACCGGGACTAGCGGCCAGAAATGAGCAGTTCTTC,TRBV19,TRBJ2-1,16,TRBD2,few
CASSPGQNYGYTF,TGTGCCAGCAGCCCGGGACAGAACTATGGCTACACCTTC,TRBV7-9,TRBJ1-2,13,TRBD1,-
CASSERGNEQFF,TGTGCCAGCAGTGAACGGGGCAATGAGCAGTTCTTC,TRBV6-4,TRBJ2-1,12,-,few
CASSVGLVSDTQYF,TGTGCCAGCAGCGTAGGGCTAGTCTCAGATACGCAGTATTTT,TRBV9,TRBJ2-3,14,-,few
CASSPRPERNTEAFF,TGTGCCAGCTCACCACGTCCAGAACGGAACACTGAAGCTTTCTTT,TRBV18,TRBJ1-1,15,-,few
CASSPLEGAGYGYTF,TGTGCCAGCTCACCACTGGAGGGGGCTGGCTATGGCTACACCTTC,TRBV18,TRBJ1-2,15,TRBD1,few
CASSQTVRYEQYF,TGCGCCAGCAGCCAAACGGTGCGGTACGAGCAGTACTTC,TRBV4-3,TRBJ2-7,13,-,-
CASSSTTSGTYSYNEQFF,TGTGCCAGCAGCTCTACGACTAGCGGGACCTACTCCTACAATGAGCAGTTCTTC,TRBV7-3,TRBJ2-1,18,TRBD2,few
CASSLSSGRVTDTQYF,TGTGCCAGCAGCTTAAGTAGCGGGCGGGTCACAGATACGCAGTATTTT,TRBV7-2,TRBJ2-3,16,TRBD2,-
CASSEGAGAPYF,TGTGCCAGCAGTGAAGGGGCAGGGGCCCCGTACTTC,TRBV6-5,TRBJ2-5,12,-,-
CAISESVPEGEQYF,TGTGCCATCAGTGAGTCGGTGCCGGAGGGTGAGCAGTACTTC,TRBV6-6,TRBJ2-7,14,-,-
CASSLVERPLYEQYF,TGTGCCAGCAGCTTGGTCGAGCGGCCTCTCTACGAGCAGTACTTC,TRBV5-6,TRBJ2-7,15,-,-
CASSIKQFF,TGTGCCAGCAGTATAAAGCAGTTCTTC,TRBV6-5,TRBJ2-1,9,-,few
CASSSGTERMYF,TGTGCCAGCAGCTCAGGGACAGAGCGTATGTATTTT,TRBV5-4,TRBJ2-3,12,TRBD1,few
CASSPRSSGDTYNEQFF,TGTGCCAGCTCACCCCGGAGTAGCGGAGATACCTACAATGAGCAGTTCTTC,TRBV18,TRBJ2-1,17,-,few
CASSADTSASPFF,TGTGCCAGCAGCGCCGATACTAGCGCCTCTCCTTTCTTC,TRBV11-2,TRBJ2-1,13,TRBD2,many
CASSPRTSLTGELFF,TGTGCCAGCAGCCCACGGACTAGCCTCACCGGGGAGCTGTTTTTT,TRBV7-9,TRBJ2-2,15,TRBD2,few
CASSRSLAVEQFF,TGTGCCAGCAGTAGAAGTCTAGCGGTCGAGCAGTTCTTC,TRBV2,TRBJ2-1,13,TRBD2,few
CATGTGENTEAFF,TGTGCCACCGGGACAGGGGAGAACACTGAAGCTTTCTTT,TRBV28,TRBJ1-1,13,TRBD1,few
CASSIKATGLEQFF,TGTGCCAGTAGTATAAAGGCGACAGGGCTTGAGCAGTTCTTC,TRBV19,TRBJ2-1,14,TRBD1,-
CASSDTTGDGYTF,TGTGCCAGCAGTGATACGACAGGGGATGGCTACACCTTC,TRBV27,TRBJ1-2,13,TRBD1,-
CSVNTDRGSLGTEAFF,TGCAGCGTGAACACGGACAGGGGAAGTTTGGGCACTGAAGCTTTCTTT,TRBV29-1,TRBJ1-1,16,TRBD1,few
CASSLRYEQYF,TGTGCCAGCAGTTTACGGTACGAGCAGTACTTC,TRBV28,TRBJ2-7,11,-,few
CASSLGLAVTGELFF,TGTGCCAGCAGCTTAGGACTAGCCGTCACCGGGGAGCTGTTTTTT,TRBV11-2,TRBJ2-2,15,TRBD2,few
CASSFRTVSTDTQYF,TGTGCCAGCAGCTTTCGGACAGTTAGCACAGATACGCAGTATTTT,TRBV7-8,TRBJ2-3,15,-,-
CASSTTANTEAFF,TGTGCCAGCAGTACCACAGCGAACACTGAAGCTTTCTTT,TRBV28,TRBJ1-1,13,-,-
CSVDTGSTGELFF,TGCAGCGTTGACACAGGGTCCACCGGGGAGCTGTTTTTT,TRBV29-1,TRBJ2-2,13,-,-
CASSSGGQPSTNYGYTF,TGTGCCAGCAGCTCCGGAGGACAGCCTTCTACCAACTATGGCTACACCTTC,TRBV5-4,TRBJ1-2,17,-,few
CASSLPGQALTNTGELFF,TGTGCCAGCAGTTTACCCGGACAGGCCCTAACGAACACCGGGGAGCTGTTTTTT,TRBV28,TRBJ2-2,18,TRBD1,-
CASSLGVGTATDTQYF,TGTGCCAGCAGCTTGGGGGTGGGGACAGCTACAGATACGCAGTATTTT,TRBV5-4,TRBJ2-3,16,TRBD1,-
CAWSDGRGPYEQYF,TGTGCCTGGAGTGACGGGAGGGGCCCCTACGAGCAGTACTTC,TRBV30,TRBJ2-7,14,TRBD2,-
CASSGTVMNTEAFF,TGTGCCAGCAGCGGGACAGTCATGAACACTGAAGCTTTCTTT,TRBV27,TRBJ1-1,14,TRBD1,few
CASSLFTSANSYNEQFF,TGTGCCAGCAGTTTATTCACGAGCGCGAACTCCTACAATGAGCAGTTCTTC,TRBV28,TRBJ2-1,17,-,few
CASSALGQETQYF,TGTGCCAGCAGCGCTCTAGGACAAGAGACCCAGTACTTC,TRBV7-9,TRBJ2-5,13,-,few
CASSPRELAFQYNEQFF,TGTGCCAGCAGCCCACGAGAACTAGCGTTCCAATACAATGAGCAGTTCTTC,TRBV7-9,TRBJ2-1,17,TRBD2,few
CASSARDREYF,TGTGCCAGCAGCGCCCGGGACAGGGAGTACTTC,TRBV7-2,TRBJ2-5,11,TRBD1,-
CAISVEGVWTDTQYF,TGTGCCATCAGTGTCGAGGGGGTGTGGACAGATACGCAGTATTTT,TRBV10-3,TRBJ2-3,15,-,-
CASSLTLAGGLSDTQYF,TGTGCCAGCAGTTTAACCCTAGCGGGAGGTCTATCAGATACGCAGTATTTT,TRBV28,TRBJ2-3,17,TRBD2,-